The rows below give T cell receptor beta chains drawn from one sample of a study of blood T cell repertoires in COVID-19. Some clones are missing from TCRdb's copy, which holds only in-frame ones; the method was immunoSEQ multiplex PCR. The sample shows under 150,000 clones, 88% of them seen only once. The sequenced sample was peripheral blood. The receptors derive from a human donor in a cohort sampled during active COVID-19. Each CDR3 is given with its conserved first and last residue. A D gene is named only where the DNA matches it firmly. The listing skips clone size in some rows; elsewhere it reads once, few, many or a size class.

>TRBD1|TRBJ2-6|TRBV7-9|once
CASRPTGGLSGANVLTF
TGTGCCAGCAGGCCGACAGGGGGCCTCTCTGGGGCCAACGTCCTGACTTTC
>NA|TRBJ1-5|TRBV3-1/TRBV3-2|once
CASSRGAQPQHF
TGTGCCAGCAGTCGGGGGGCACAGCCCCAGCATTTT
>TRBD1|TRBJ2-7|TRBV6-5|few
CASSYSDRGPSYEQYF
TGTGCCAGCAGTTACTCGGACAGGGGTCCCTCCTACGAGCAGTACTTC
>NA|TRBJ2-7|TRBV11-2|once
CASSFRLRASVPYEQYF
TGTGCCAGCAGCTTTAGGCTACGTGCTAGCGTCCCCTACGAGCAGTACTTC
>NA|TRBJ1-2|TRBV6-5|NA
CASLTSRINYGYTF
TGTGCCAGTTTGACCTCTAGAATCAATTATGGCTACACCTTC
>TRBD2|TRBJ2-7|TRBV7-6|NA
CASSPYTSVSYEQYF
TGTGCCAGCAGCCCCTATACTAGCGTCTCCTACGAGCAGTACTTC
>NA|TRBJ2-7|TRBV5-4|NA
CASSYQGYEQYF
TGTGCCAGCAGCTACCAGGGCTACGAGCAGTACTTC
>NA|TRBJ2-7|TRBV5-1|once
CASSLAGSGDEQYF
TGCGCCAGCAGCTTGGCTGGTTCGGGGGACGAGCAGTACTTC
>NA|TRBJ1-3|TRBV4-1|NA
CASSQEGSGNTIYF
TGCGCCAGCAGCCAGGAGGGATCTGGAAACACCATATATTTT
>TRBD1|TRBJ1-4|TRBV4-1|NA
CASSHATGTGNEKLFF
TGCGCCAGCAGCCATGCCACCGGGACAGGGAATGAAAAACTGTTTTTT
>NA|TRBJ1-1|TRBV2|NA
CASSGMGGRGTEAFF
TGTGCCAGCAGTGGGATGGGGGGGAGAGGCACTGAAGCTTTCTTT
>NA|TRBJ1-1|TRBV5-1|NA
CATQAGPPEAFF
TGCGCCACCCAGGCAGGTCCCCCTGAAGCTTTCTTT
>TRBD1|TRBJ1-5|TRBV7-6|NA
CASSLGQGAWQPQHF
TGTGCCAGCAGCTTAGGACAGGGGGCATGGCAGCCCCAGCATTTT
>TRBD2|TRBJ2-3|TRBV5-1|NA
CASREGTSSTDTQYF
TGCGCCAGTCGGGAGGGGACATCGAGCACAGATACGCAGTATTTT
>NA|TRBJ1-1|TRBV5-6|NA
CASSQNTEAFF
TGTGCCAGCAGCCAGAACACTGAAGCTTTCTTT
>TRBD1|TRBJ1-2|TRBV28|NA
CASREGQGVYGYTF
TGTGCCAGCAGAGAAGGACAGGGAGTCTATGGCTACACCTTC
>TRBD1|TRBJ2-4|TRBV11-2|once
CASSFDRGLGNIQYF
TGTGCCAGCAGCTTCGACAGGGGACTCGGAAACATTCAGTACTTC
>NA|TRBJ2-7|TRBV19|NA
CASSIGGGTYEQYF
TGTGCCAGTAGTATAGGGGGCGGGACCTACGAGCAGTACTTC
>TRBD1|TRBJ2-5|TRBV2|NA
CASSEYRTGSETQYF
TGTGCCAGCAGTGAATACCGGACAGGGTCTGAGACCCAGTACTTC
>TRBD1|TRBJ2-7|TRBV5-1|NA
CASSFGQGASEQYF
TGCGCCAGCAGCTTTGGGCAGGGGGCGAGCGAGCAGTACTTC
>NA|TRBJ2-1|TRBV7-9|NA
CASSPGSGGHEQFF
TGTGCCAGCAGCCCAGGGTCCGGTGGGCATGAGCAGTTCTTC
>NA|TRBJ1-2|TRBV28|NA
CASSSIGVGKGDGYTF
TGTGCCAGCAGCTCCATCGGGGTAGGGAAGGGGGATGGCTACACCTTC
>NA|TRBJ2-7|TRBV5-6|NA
CASSLAGGAGEQYF
TGTGCCAGCAGCTTGGCCGGAGGGGCAGGAGAGCAGTACTTC
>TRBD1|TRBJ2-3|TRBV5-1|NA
CASSLWTGRASTDTQYF
TGCGCCAGCAGCCTATGGACAGGAAGAGCTAGCACAGATACGCAGTATTTT
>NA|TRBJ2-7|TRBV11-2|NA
CASSTGVVGYEQYF
TGTGCCAGCAGCACGGGGGTAGTCGGATACGAGCAGTACTTC
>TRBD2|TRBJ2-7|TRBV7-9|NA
CASSLEGRGRSEQYF
TGTGCCAGCAGCTTAGAGGGCCGCGGGAGGAGCGAGCAGTACTTC
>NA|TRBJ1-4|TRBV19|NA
CASSWGPPSEKLFF
TGTGCCAGTAGCTGGGGGCCACCGAGTGAAAAACTGTTTTTT
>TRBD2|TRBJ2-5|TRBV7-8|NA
CASSLGGGAYETQYF
TGTGCCAGCAGCTTGGGCGGGGGGGCCTATGAGACCCAGTACTTC
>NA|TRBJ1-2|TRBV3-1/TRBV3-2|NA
CASSHRETENYGYTF
TGTGCCAGCAGCCACAGAGAGACAGAGAACTATGGCTACACCTTC
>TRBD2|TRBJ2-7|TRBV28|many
CASSRTSGVQGQYF
TGTGCCAGCAGCCGGACTAGCGGGGTCCAAGGGCAGTACTTC
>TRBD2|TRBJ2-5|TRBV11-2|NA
CASSFLSGGAQETQYF
TGTGCCAGCAGCTTCCTCAGCGGGGGGGCACAAGAGACCCAGTACTTC
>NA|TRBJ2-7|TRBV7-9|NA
CASSLYPGSNYEQYF
TGTGCCAGCAGCTTATACCCAGGCTCAAACTACGAGCAGTACTTC
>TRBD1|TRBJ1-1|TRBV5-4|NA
CASSGTVSISTEAFF
TGTGCCAGCAGCGGGACAGTTTCAATAAGCACTGAAGCTTTCTTT
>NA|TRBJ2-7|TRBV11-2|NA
CASSPLALSSYEQYF
TGTGCCAGCAGCCCGCTCGCCCTGAGCTCCTACGAGCAGTACTTC
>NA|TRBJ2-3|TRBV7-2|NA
CASARQGGTDTQYF
TGTGCCAGCGCACGCCAGGGTGGCACAGATACGCAGTATTTT
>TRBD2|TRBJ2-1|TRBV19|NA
CASSIEIRREFGNEQFF
TGTGCCAGTAGTATCGAAATTAGGCGGGAGTTCGGCAATGAGCAGTTCTTC
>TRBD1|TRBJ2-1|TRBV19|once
CASSIVLDRGGSYNEQFF
TGTGCCAGTAGTATAGTGTTGGACAGGGGAGGATCCTACAATGAGCAGTTCTTC
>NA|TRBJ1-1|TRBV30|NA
CAWSRGSNTEAFF
TGTGCCTGGAGTAGAGGGAGCAACACTGAAGCTTTCTTT
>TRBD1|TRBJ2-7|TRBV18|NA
CASSPPATGGYEQYF
TGTGCCAGCTCACCTCCGGCGACAGGGGGCTACGAGCAGTACTTC
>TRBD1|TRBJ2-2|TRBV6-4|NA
CAKKGQEHTGELFF
TGTGCCAAAAAGGGACAGGAACACACCGGGGAGCTGTTTTTT
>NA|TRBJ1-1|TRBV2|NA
CASLRQQNTEAFF
TGTGCCAGTCTGAGACAGCAGAACACTGAAGCTTTCTTT
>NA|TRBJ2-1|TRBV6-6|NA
CASSLVGGQVHEQFF
TGTGCCAGCAGCCTAGTCGGGGGGCAGGTGCATGAGCAGTTCTTC
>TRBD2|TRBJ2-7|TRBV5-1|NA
CASSPLGGSSYEQYF
TGCGCCAGCAGCCCCTTGGGGGGGAGCTCCTACGAGCAGTACTTC
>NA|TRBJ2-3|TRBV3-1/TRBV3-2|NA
CASSQVRGSLTDTQYF
TGTGCCAGCAGCCAAGTTAGGGGCAGCCTCACAGATACGCAGTATTTT